These 27 T cell receptor beta chains were all obtained from the same sample, sequenced in a study of identical twins' blood T cells (dated by TCRdb to the early 2010s). The receptor library was made with 5' RACE. TCRdb names Illumina Genome Analyzer IIx as the instrument used. TCRdb applied fastp at Q25 and MiXCR to the public reads, then kept only in-frame beta chains. Records with the same CDR3 protein are collapsed into one entry carrying the most frequent genes and DNA. A total of 350,000 to 400,000 distinct CDR3 sequences appear in this sample, around 30% of them only once. 6.1% of the sample is held by the ten biggest clonotypes. Sequencing was performed on PBMCs. These receptors originate from a woman aged 18 to 50 in good health.

J is TRBJ1-2 and V is TRBV10-3, with TRBD1 as a possible D gene (6 bases). V dropped 6 bases and J dropped 0 bases, with 11 bases sitting between them. CDR1 is ENHRY, CDR2 SYGVKD, per germline. The CDR3 has 14 residues. CDR3 loop: CAISSTGTNYGYTF. The CDR3 nucleotides are TGTGCCATCAGCAGTACAGGGACTAACTATGGCTACACCTTC.

The chain employs TRBV6-6 and TRBJ2-1; no clear D gene. This CDR3 spans 16 amino acids. Germline CDR1 MNHNY, CDR2 SVGAGI (reference sequence). Trimming stripped 7 bases from V and 1 base from J, with 17 bases between. The CDR3 nucleotides are TGTGCCAGCACCCGAGCTTCGGAGTCTTCCTACAATGAGCAGTTCTTC. Protein product: CASTRASESSYNEQFF.

The rearrangement joins TRBV20-1 to TRBJ1-2; D perhaps matches TRBD1 (5 bases). Between the trimmed V and J ends, which lost 6 bases and 4 bases, there was a span of 18 bases. CDR3 length equals 14 residues. From germline, CDR1 is DFQATT and CDR2 SNEGSKA (reference sequence). The CDR3 coding sequence is TGCAGTGCCCCAAACAGGAGGCATAGCTATGGCTACACCTTC. This translates into CSAPNRRHSYGYTF.

As for this clonotype: Given a much more abundant clone one base away, this may be a read error. This chain uses TRBV9 with TRBJ1-3, with D unresolved. Germline V gene lookup returns CDR1 SGDLS and CDR2 YYNGEE. V lost 0 bases, J lost 0 bases, and 10 bases lay in between. This CDR3 spans 16 amino acids. CDR3 loop: CASSVGAGDSGNTIYF. CDR3 sequence (DNA): TGTGCCAGCAGCGTAGGGGCTGGGGACTCTGGAAACACCATATATTTT. The full variable domain, with the rest looked up from reference TRBV9 and TRBJ1-3, is DSGVTQTPKHLITATGQRVTLRCSPRSGDLSVYWYQQSLDQGLQFLIQYYNGEERAKGNILERFSAQQFPDLHSELNLSSLELGDSALYFCASSVGAGDSGNTIYFGEGSWLTVV.

CDR3: CSAVSGNYEQYF. CDR3 in DNA: TGCAGTGCTGTTAGCGGGAACTACGAGCAGTACTTC. V and J are TRBV20-1 and TRBJ2-7; TRBD2 matches at 8 bases. The germline V gene has CDR1 DFQATT and CDR2 SNEGSKA (reference sequence). This CDR3 has 12 residues. The V gene end was trimmed by 5 bases and the J gene end by 3 bases; junction bases not matched to a gene: 3.

The CDR3 coding sequence is TGTGCCAGCAGCTTGGGGGGGGCCTTTGAAGCTTTCTTT. Amino acids: CASSLGGAFEAFF. The chain recombines TRBV5-5 with TRBJ1-1; the D gene is possibly TRBD1 (6 bases). In germline, CDR1 is SGHKS, CDR2 YYEKEE (reference sequence). V was trimmed by 0 bases and J by 7 bases, leaving 10 bases between them. This CDR3 comprises 13 residues.

In DNA form, the CDR3 reads TGCGCCAGCAGCTTCGGGGAACAAGCTTTCTTT. Protein sequence: CASSFGEQAFF. This rearrangement joins TRBV5-1 to TRBJ1-1; D ambiguous. The CDR3 covers 11 residues. Deletions cut 2 bases from V and 9 bases from J, with 8 bases between. Germline V CDR1 and CDR2: SGHRS, YFSETQ.

The chain couples TRBV20-1 to TRBJ1-5; D is unclear. This CDR3 contains 13 residues. CDR1 DFQATT and CDR2 SNEGSKA come from the germline V gene (reference sequence). V was cut by 4 bases and J by 7 bases, with 14 bases left in between. This CDR3 is CSAMSGSNQPQHF. In DNA form, the CDR3 reads TGCAGTGCTATGTCGGGGTCGAACCAGCCCCAGCATTTT.

About this clonotype: A much larger clone differs from this one at a single base, so this may be a read error. A read error is likely, as this CDR3 ends without the conserved phenylalanine or tryptophan. J is TRBJ1-1 and V is TRBV20-1; possible D gene TRBD1, 5 bases. V was shortened by 3 bases and J by 2 bases, with 13 bases between the two germline ends. Germline CDR1 reads DFQATT; CDR2 reads SNEGSKA (reference sequence). The CDR3 sequence is 14 residues long. The CDR3 nucleotides are TGCAGTGCTAGTTTTGGACACTCAAACACTGAAGCTTTCTCT. Encoded protein: CSASFGHSNTEAFS.

The table lists this clonotype with a few counts. The chain couples TRBV29-1 to TRBJ1-1; D is undetermined. CDR3 length: 14 amino acids. Germline V lookup: CDR1 SQVTM, CDR2 ANQGSEA. V dropped 1 base and J dropped 8 bases, with 17 bases sitting between them. The chain's CDR3 is CSVEVKGGLPEAFF. The CDR3 nucleotides are TGCAGCGTTGAAGTTAAGGGCGGACTCCCCGAAGCTTTCTTT.

A remark on this clonotype: At one of its ends the junction is not consistent with the germline gene, which may arise from a read error. V gene TRBV6-6 combines with J gene TRBJ1-3; D might be TRBD1 (6 bases). Looked up from germline, CDR1 is MNHNY and CDR2 is SVGAGI (reference sequence). The CDR3 totals 12 residues. In DNA form, the CDR3 reads TGTGCCAGCAGCATCAGGGGAAGCACCATATATTTT. Its translation is CASSIRGSTIYF.

Details on this clonotype: Sequence at one end of the junction differs from germline and may be a read error. V usage is TRBV27 and J usage is TRBJ1-2; 11 bases are shared with TRBD1. The germline CDR1 and CDR2 sequences are MNHEY and SMNVEV (reference sequence). The CDR3 has 14 amino acids. The CDR3 nucleotides are TGTGCCAGGGAACCGGGACAGGGGGTCTATGGCCACACCTTC. It translates to CAREPGQGVYGHTF.

J is TRBJ1-3 and V is TRBV7-9; TRBD1 might be the D (5 bases). The CDR3 contains 15 residues. The germline gives CDR1 SEHNR, CDR2 FQNEAQ (reference sequence). The ends were cut back, 6 bases at V and 4 bases at J, with 16 bases in the middle. The CDR3 here is CASSRRGIFGNTIYF. In DNA form, the CDR3 reads TGTGCCAGCAGTCGCCGGGGGATCTTCGGAAACACCATATATTTT. The entire variable domain, with the rest obtained from reference TRBV7-9 and TRBJ1-3, is as follows: DTGVSQNPRHKITKRGQNVTFRCDPISEHNRLYWYRQTLGQGPEFLTYFQNEAQLEKSRLLSDRFSAERPKGSFSTLEIQRTEQGDSAMYLCASSRRGIFGNTIYFGEGSWLTVV.

This clonotype occurred a few times. This chain joins TRBV5-6 and TRBJ2-7; possibly TRBD2 for D (5 bases). The CDR3 contains 12 residues. Trimming removed 5 bases from V and 1 base from J, with 7 bases in between. Per germline, CDR1 SGHDT and CDR2 YYEEEE. The CDR3 protein is CASRRRSYEQYF. CDR3 DNA: TGTGCCAGCAGAAGGAGGTCCTACGAGCAGTACTTC.

This clonotype has at least ten counts. The chain joins TRBV7-9 to TRBJ2-7; D unclear. Trimming pared 2 bases from V and 0 bases from J, leaving 8 bases between. This CDR3 has 14 residues. Germline V gene lookup returns CDR1 SEHNR and CDR2 FQNEAQ (reference sequence). The CDR3 nucleotides are TGTGCCAGCAGCTTATCGTCTAGCTCCTACGAGCAGTACTTC. It codes for CASSLSSSSYEQYF.

Remarks on this clonotype: At one of its ends the junction is not consistent with the germline gene, which may arise from a read error. This chain connects TRBV7-9 to TRBJ2-7; possible D gene TRBD2, 5 bases. This CDR3 has 14 residues. Per germline, CDR1 SEHNR and CDR2 FQNEAQ (reference sequence). The CDR3, as DNA: TGTGTCAGCAGCCTCGCCCCACTAGCCTACGAGCAGTACTTC. Its protein is CVSSLAPLAYEQYF.

The rearrangement uses TRBV6-2 or TRBV6-3 and TRBJ1-5; D gene unclear. The CDR3 runs 16 residues. Germline V CDR1 and CDR2: MNHEY, SVGEGT. V was trimmed by 2 bases and J by 4 bases, leaving 15 bases between them. The CDR3 loop reads CASSYDWRVGNQPQHF. DNA of the CDR3: TGTGCCAGCAGTTACGATTGGCGGGTGGGAAATCAGCCCCAGCATTTT.

About this clonotype: A much bigger clone sits one base away, suggesting this may be a read error. This chain links TRBV12-3 or TRBV12-4 with TRBJ1-1, with 7 bases aligning to TRBD1. V was pared by 6 bases and J by 6 bases, with 10 bases of the junction left unmatched. The CDR3 length is 14 residues. This chain's CDR3 is CASSSTGVTSEAFF. The CDR3 region has the DNA TGTGCCAGCAGCAGCACAGGGGTCACGTCTGAAGCTTTCTTT.

V gene TRBV27 combines with J gene TRBJ2-1; weak D call: TRBD1 (5 bases). From germline, CDR1 is MNHEY and CDR2 SMNVEV (reference sequence). The CDR3 spans 16 residues. V was trimmed by 0 bases and J by 1 base, leaving 10 bases between them. As DNA, the CDR3 is TGTGCCAGCAGTTTATCGAAGGGGATTTCCTACAATGAGCAGTTCTTC. Residues: CASSLSKGISYNEQFF.

The chain recombines TRBV4-3 with TRBJ1-2; D perhaps matches TRBD1 (5 bases). The CDR3 has 14 residues. Germline V CDR1 and CDR2: LGHNA, YSLEER. Trimming left V 6 bases short and J 5 bases short, with 16 bases between. CDR3 region: CASSFRQLAYGYTF. DNA of the CDR3: TGCGCCAGCAGTTTCCGACAGCTCGCATATGGCTACACCTTC.

This clonotype turned up a few times. V gene TRBV12-3 or TRBV12-4 combines with J gene TRBJ1-4; D is uncertain. This CDR3 spans 13 amino acids. Trimming pared 11 bases from V and 11 bases from J, leaving 21 bases between. CDR3 bases: TGTGCCCCTAAACCCCCCCCCGGTGGGAAACTGTTTTTT. Its protein product is CAPKPPPGGKLFF.

The chain is built from TRBV4-3 and TRBJ2-2; D gene ambiguous. Germline V gene sequence: CDR1 LGHNA, CDR2 YSLEER. The length of the CDR3 is 15 residues. Trimming pared 0 bases from V and 2 bases from J, leaving 7 bases between. CDR3 in amino acids: CASSQEPHNTGELFF. The CDR3 bases are TGCGCCAGCAGCCAAGAGCCTCATAACACCGGGGAGCTGTTTTTT.

This clonotype was detected only a few times. The V call is TRBV6-2 or TRBV6-3, the J call TRBJ1-1, with no clear D. This CDR3 has 15 amino acids. Germline lookup yields CDR1 MNHEY and CDR2 SVGEGT. V gave up 0 bases and J gave up 4 bases, with 12 bases separating them. CDR3 DNA sequence: TGTGCCAGCAGTTACTCAGGGCCCCGGGGCACTGAAGCTTTCTTT. Encoded protein: CASSYSGPRGTEAFF.

J is TRBJ1-6 and V is TRBV7-3, with D tentatively TRBD1 (6 bases). This CDR3 comprises 14 residues. V was pared by 2 bases and J by 9 bases, with 11 bases between. Germline loops: CDR1 SGHTA, CDR2 FQGTGA. CDR3 region: CASSLGGPASPLHF. The CDR3 nucleotides read TGTGCCAGCAGCTTAGGGGGGCCGGCTTCACCCCTCCACTTT.

The chain is built from TRBV15 and TRBJ2-3; D gene ambiguous. V gave up 0 bases and J gave up 4 bases, with 5 bases separating them. The CDR3 covers 13 residues. Germline V gene sequence: CDR1 LNHNV, CDR2 YYDKDF (reference sequence). CDR3 sequence (DNA): TGTGCCACCAGCAGAGATCCGGCAGATACGCAGTATTTT. Translated, it gives CATSRDPADTQYF.

The CDR3 nucleotides are TGTGCCAGCACCCTCGGGTGGGGCGCGAATGAAAAACTGTTTTTT. Encoded protein: CASTLGWGANEKLFF. The chain recombines TRBV12-3 or TRBV12-4 with TRBJ1-4; D possibly corresponds to TRBD1 (5 bases). CDR3 length: 15 residues. Trimming pared 7 bases from V and 5 bases from J, leaving 17 bases between.

This clonotype was counted only a few times. The V and J genes are TRBV13 and TRBJ1-1; 9 positions agree with TRBD1. The CDR3 loop spans 14 amino acids. Trimming took 4 bases from V and 3 from J; bases not matched to a gene: 3. Germline loops: CDR1 PRHDT, CDR2 FYEKMQ (reference sequence). The CDR3 DNA is TGTGCCAGCAGCTGGGGACAGGGACACACTGAAGCTTTCTTT. It encodes CASSWGQGHTEAFF.